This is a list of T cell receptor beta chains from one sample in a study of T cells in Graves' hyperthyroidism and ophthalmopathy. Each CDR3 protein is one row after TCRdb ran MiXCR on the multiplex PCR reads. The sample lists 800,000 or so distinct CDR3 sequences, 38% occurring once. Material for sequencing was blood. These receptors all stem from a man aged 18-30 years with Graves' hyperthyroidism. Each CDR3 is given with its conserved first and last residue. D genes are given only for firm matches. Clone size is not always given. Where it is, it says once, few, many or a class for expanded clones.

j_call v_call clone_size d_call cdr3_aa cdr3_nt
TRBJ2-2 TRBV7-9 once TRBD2 CASSLQRGGTGELFF TGTGCCAGCAGCCTCCAGCGGGGGGGCACCGGGGAGCTGTTTTTT
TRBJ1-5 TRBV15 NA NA CATSSLGGTIDQPQHF TGTGCCACCAGCAGCCTAGGGGGGACAATAGATCAGCCCCAGCATTTT
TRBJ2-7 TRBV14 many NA CASSQVGAYEQYF TGTGCCAGCAGCCAGGTGGGGGCCTACGAGCAGTACTTC
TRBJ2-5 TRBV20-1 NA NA CSASSPWTASGETQYF TGCAGTGCCAGCAGCCCCTGGACTGCCTCGGGAGAGACCCAGTACTTC
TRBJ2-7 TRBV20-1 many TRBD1 CSASDRVHYEQYF TGCAGTGCTAGCGACAGGGTTCACTACGAGCAGTACTTC
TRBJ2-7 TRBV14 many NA CASSQDPSDEQYF TGTGCCAGCAGCCAAGACCCCTCGGACGAGCAGTACTTC
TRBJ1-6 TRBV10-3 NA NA CAISERVSLNSPLHF TGTGCCATCAGTGAGCGGGTCTCTTTAAATTCACCCCTCCACTTT
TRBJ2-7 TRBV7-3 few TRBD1 CASSQGQGAWEQYF TGTGCCAGCAGCCAGGGACAGGGGGCGTGGGAGCAGTACTTC
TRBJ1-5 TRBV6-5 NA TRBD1 CATGTGIRPQHF TGTGCCACCGGGACAGGGATTAGGCCCCAGCATTTT
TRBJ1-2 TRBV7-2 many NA CASGGYTF TGTGCCAGCGGGGGCTACACCTTC
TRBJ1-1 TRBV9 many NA CASSVGAENTEAFF TGTGCCAGCAGCGTAGGCGCGGAGAACACTGAAGCTTTCTTT
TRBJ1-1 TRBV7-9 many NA CASSPAMNTEAFF TGTGCCAGCAGCCCTGCGATGAACACTGAAGCTTTCTTT
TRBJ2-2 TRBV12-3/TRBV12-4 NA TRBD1 CASSFRSTGSRTGELFF TGTGCCAGCAGTTTTCGGTCGACAGGGTCAAGAACCGGGGAGCTGTTTTTT
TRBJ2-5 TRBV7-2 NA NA CASSNGFFQETQYF TGTGCCAGCAGTAACGGATTTTTCCAAGAGACCCAGTACTTC
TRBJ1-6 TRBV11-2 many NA CASSFLTHYNSPLHF TGTGCCAGCAGCTTCCTGACACACTACAATTCACCCCTCCACTTT
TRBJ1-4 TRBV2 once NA CASSEEYEKLFF TGTGCCAGCAGTGAAGAGTATGAAAAACTGTTTTTT
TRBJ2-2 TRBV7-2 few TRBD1 CASSSRRTGENTGELFF TGTGCCAGCAGCTCGAGAAGGACAGGGGAAAACACCGGGGAGCTGTTTTTT
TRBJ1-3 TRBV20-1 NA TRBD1 CSASRTSGTGADTIYF TGCAGTGCTAGCCGTACTTCCGGGACAGGGGCAGACACCATATATTTT
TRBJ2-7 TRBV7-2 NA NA CASSLGRGEFF TGTGCCAGCAGTTTAGGGAGAGGGGAGTTCTTC
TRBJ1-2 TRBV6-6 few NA CASSLRGTNYGYTF TGTGCCAGCAGTTTAAGGGGTACTAACTATGGCTACACCTTC
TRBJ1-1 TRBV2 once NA CASSETGSSNTEAFF TGTGCCAGCAGTGAAACAGGGTCTAGCAACACTGAAGCTTTCTTT
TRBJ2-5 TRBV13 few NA CASSLGKGGGETQYF TGTGCCAGCAGCTTAGGCAAGGGAGGGGGCGAGACCCAGTACTTC